The clone carrying this TCR beta chain is a singleton in its sample. The data were taken from a study of shared clonotypes between healthy human individuals. Sequencing used immunoSEQ multiplex PCR; TCRdb keeps in-frame clones, though not all of them. The data contain over a million clones, approximately 80% of them singletons. The sample taken for sequencing was memory CD4+ T cells from PBMCs. Subset here: CD45RA-negative fraction. The receptor comes from a man aged 18 to 35 in good health. Some clones in this sample may be carry-over from other donors' samples.

This CDR3 reads CASSTQGAGTDTQYF. CDR3 DNA sequence: TGCGCCAGCAGCACACAGGGGGCAGGGACAGATACGCAGTATTTT. The chain links TRBV5-1 to TRBJ2-3; the match to TRBD1 covers 9 bases. Germline V gene lookup returns CDR1 SGHRS and CDR2 YFSETQ. The trim removed 4 bases at V and 3 bases at J, leaving 6 bases unmatched. The CDR3 length is 15 residues.